This record concerns one TCR beta chain sequence. Its antigen is not known. These data belong to a study of T cells in Graves' hyperthyroidism and ophthalmopathy. Across the whole study: Peripheral blood was acquired at first diagnosis, ahead of any therapy whatsoever. Study conclusions and caveats: In blood, most of the thyroid clonotypes expanded above 0.001 were also present.

The CDR3 contains 17 residues. Germline values: CDR1 SGHTA, CDR2 FQGTGA. J gave up 3 bases and V 5 bases, and 12 bases lay outside the gene matches. It was RNA transcripts that yielded the amplified TCR beta CDR3 regions. HTBI primers were the set used in a first-round RT-PCR of the TCR CDR3. TCRdb recomputed calls from the multiplex PCR reads with MiXCR, one row per CDR3 protein. The profile shows some 740,000 distinct CDR3 sequences, 12% to 15% of them singletons. Sequencing was carried out using blood. The chain combines TRBV7-3 with TRBJ2-7; TRBD1 matches at 11 bases. The source is a woman between 18 and 29 years old with Graves' hyperthyroidism. CDR3 nucleotide sequence: TGTGCCAGCAGCACTAGGACAGGGGGCTTCTCACTCTACGAGCAGTACTTC. Translated, it gives CASSTRTGGFSLYEQYF. Full variable domain (missing parts from reference TRBV7-3 and TRBJ2-7): GAGVSQTPSNKVTEKGKYVELRCDPISGHTALYWYRQSLGQGPEFLIYFQGTGAADDSGLPNDRFFAVRPEGSVSTLKIQRTERGDSAVYLCASSTRTGGFSLYEQYFGPGTRLTVT.